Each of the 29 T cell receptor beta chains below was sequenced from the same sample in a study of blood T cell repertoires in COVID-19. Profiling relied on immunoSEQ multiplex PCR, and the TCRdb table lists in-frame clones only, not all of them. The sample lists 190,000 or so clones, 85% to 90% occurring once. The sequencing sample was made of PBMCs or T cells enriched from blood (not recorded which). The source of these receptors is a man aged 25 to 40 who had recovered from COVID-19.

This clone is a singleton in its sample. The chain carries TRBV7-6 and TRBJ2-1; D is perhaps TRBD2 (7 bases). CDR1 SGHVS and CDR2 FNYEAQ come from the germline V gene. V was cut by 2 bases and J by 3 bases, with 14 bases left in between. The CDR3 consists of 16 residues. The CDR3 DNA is TGTGCCAGCAGCTTACCCCAAGGGGGGGGCTACAATGAGCAGTTCTTC. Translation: CASSLPQGGGYNEQFF.

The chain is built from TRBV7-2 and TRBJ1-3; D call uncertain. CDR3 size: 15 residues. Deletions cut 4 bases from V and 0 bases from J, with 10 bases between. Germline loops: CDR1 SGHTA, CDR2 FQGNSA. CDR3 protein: CASSSSAGSGNTIYF. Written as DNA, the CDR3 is TGTGCCAGCAGCTCCTCGGCGGGCTCTGGAAACACCATATATTTT.

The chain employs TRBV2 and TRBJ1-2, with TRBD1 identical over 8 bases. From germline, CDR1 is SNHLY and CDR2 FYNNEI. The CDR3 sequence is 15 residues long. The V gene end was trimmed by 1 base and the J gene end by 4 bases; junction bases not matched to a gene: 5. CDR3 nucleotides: TGTGCCAGCAGTGAAGTGGGACAGGACCTCTATGGCTACACCTTC. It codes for CASSEVGQDLYGYTF. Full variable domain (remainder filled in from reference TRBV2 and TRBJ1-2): EPEVTQTPSHQVTQMGQEVILRCVPISNHLYFYWYRQILGQKVEFLVSFYNNEISEKSEIFDDQFSVERPDGSNFTLKIRSTKLEDSAMYFCASSEVGQDLYGYTFGSGTRLTVV.

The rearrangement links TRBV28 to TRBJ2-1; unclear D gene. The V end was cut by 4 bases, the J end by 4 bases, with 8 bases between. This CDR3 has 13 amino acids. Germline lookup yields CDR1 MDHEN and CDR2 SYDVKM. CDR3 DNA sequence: TGTGCCAGCAGTTCCGACATGTACAATGAGCAGTTCTTC. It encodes CASSSDMYNEQFF.

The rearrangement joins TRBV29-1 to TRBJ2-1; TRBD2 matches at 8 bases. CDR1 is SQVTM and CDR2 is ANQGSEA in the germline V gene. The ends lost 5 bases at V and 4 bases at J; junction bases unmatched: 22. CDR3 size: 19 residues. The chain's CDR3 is CSVLGTSGGTPRLYNEQFF. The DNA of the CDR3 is TGCAGCGTTTTAGGAACTAGCGGTGGGACACCACGACTTTACAATGAGCAGTTCTTC.

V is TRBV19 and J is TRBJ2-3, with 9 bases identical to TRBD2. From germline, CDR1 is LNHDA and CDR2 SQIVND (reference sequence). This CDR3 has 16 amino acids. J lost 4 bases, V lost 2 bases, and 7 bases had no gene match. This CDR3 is CASSISAGGIPDTQYF. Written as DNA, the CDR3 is TGTGCCAGTAGTATATCCGCGGGAGGGATTCCAGATACGCAGTATTTT.

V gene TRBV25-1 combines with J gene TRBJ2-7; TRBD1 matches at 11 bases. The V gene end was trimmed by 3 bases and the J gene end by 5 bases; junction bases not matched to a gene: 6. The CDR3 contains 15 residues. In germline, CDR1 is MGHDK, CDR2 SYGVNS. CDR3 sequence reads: CASSDPPGQGDEQYF. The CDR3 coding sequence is TGTGCCAGCAGTGATCCCCCGGGACAGGGGGACGAGCAGTACTTC.

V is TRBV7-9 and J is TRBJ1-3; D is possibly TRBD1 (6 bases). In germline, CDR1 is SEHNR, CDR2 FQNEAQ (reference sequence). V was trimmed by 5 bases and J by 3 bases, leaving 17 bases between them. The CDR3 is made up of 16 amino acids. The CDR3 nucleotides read TGTGCCAGCAGCACACGACAGGCTAGTAATGGAAACACCATATATTTT. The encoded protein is CASSTRQASNGNTIYF.

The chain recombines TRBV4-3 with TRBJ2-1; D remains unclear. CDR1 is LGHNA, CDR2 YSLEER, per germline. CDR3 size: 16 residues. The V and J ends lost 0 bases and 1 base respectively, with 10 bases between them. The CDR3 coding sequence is TGCGCCAGCAGCCAAGAGTTTCGCAGTTCCTACAATGAGCAGTTCTTC. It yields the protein CASSQEFRSSYNEQFF.

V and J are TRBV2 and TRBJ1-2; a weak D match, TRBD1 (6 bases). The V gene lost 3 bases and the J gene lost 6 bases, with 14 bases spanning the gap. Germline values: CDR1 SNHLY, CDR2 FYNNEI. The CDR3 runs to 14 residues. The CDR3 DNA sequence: TGTGCCAGCAGTGACCGGGGGGCAAGCGATGGCTACACCTTC. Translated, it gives CASSDRGASDGYTF.

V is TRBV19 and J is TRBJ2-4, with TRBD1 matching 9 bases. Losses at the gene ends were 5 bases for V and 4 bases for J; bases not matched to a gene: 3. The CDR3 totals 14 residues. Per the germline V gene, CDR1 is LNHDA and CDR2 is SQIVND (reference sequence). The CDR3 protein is CASSAGQGKNIQYF. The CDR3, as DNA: TGTGCCAGTAGTGCCGGACAGGGGAAAAACATTCAGTACTTC.

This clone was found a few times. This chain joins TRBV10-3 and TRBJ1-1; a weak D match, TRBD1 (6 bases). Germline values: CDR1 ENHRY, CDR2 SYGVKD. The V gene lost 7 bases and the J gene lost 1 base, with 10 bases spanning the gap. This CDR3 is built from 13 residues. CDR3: CAIKGETNTEAFF. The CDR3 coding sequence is TGTGCCATCAAGGGGGAAACGAACACTGAAGCTTTCTTT.

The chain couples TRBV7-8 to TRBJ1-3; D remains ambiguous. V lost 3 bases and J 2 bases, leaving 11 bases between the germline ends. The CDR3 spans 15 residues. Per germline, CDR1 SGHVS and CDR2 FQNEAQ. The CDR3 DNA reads TGTGCCAGCAGCTTGCAGGTCACCGCTGGAAACACCATATATTTT. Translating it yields CASSLQVTAGNTIYF.

The CDR3 loop is CASSLRGRLAGTTYEQYF. DNA for the CDR3: TGTGCCAGCAGTTTAAGGGGGAGACTAGCGGGAACTACCTACGAGCAGTACTTC. The rearrangement joins TRBV27 to TRBJ2-7; TRBD2 matches at 11 bases. Germline CDR1 reads MNHEY; CDR2 reads SMNVEV (reference sequence). Unmatched junction bases numbered 11, after V lost 2 bases and J lost 2 bases. There are 18 residues in the CDR3.

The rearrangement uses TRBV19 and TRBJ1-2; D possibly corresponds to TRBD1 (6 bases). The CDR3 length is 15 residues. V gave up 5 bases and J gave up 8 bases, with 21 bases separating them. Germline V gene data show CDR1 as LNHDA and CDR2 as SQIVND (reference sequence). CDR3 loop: CASSHDQGRGGGYTF. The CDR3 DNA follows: TGTGCCAGTAGTCACGACCAGGGGAGAGGTGGAGGCTACACCTTC.

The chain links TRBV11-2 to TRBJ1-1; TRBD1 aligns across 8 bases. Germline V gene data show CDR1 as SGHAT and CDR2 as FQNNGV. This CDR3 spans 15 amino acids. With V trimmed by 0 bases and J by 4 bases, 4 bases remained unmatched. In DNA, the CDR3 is TGTGCCAGCAGCTTAGACCAAACAGGGGGCACTGAAGCTTTCTTT. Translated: CASSLDQTGGTEAFF.

This CDR3 is CASSSGTVTEAFF. The CDR3 nucleotides are TGTGCCAGTAGTAGTGGGACAGTCACTGAAGCTTTCTTT. The rearrangement uses TRBV19 and TRBJ1-1; 7 bases map to TRBD1. Germline assignment: CDR1 LNHDA and CDR2 SQIVND (reference sequence). This CDR3 comprises 13 residues. V trimming: 4 bases; J trimming: 4 bases; junction bases outside the gene matches: 3.

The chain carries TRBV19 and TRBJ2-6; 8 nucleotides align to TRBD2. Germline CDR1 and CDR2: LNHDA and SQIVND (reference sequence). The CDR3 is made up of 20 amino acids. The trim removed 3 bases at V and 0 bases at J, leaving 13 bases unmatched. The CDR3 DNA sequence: TGTGCCAGTAGTATTCTGAATCGGGGGGGGCACCTCTCTGGGGCCAACGTCCTGACTTTC. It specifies CASSILNRGGHLSGANVLTF.

In DNA, the CDR3 is TGTGCCAGCAGCTTAGCGGCAGGGGGCGCATACAATGAGCAGTTCTTC. Translation gives CASSLAAGGAYNEQFF. The chain recombines TRBV7-2 with TRBJ2-1; 8 bases are a match to TRBD1. CDR3 length equals 16 residues. CDR1 SGHTA and CDR2 FQGNSA come from the germline V gene. Germline trimming cut 0 bases from V and 4 bases from J; bases unmatched to any gene: 5.

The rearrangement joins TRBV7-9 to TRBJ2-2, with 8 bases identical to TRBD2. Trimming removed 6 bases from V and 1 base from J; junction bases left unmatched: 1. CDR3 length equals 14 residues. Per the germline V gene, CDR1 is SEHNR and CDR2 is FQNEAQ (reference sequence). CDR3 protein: CASSAGGNTGELFF. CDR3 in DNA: TGTGCCAGCAGTGCGGGGGGGAACACCGGGGAGCTGTTTTTT.

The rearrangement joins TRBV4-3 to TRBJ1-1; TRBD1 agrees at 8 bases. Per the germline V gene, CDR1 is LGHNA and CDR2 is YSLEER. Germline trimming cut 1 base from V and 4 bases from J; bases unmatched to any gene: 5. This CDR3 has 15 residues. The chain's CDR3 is CASSQGTGYSTEAFF. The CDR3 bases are TGCGCCAGCAGCCAAGGGACAGGGTATAGCACTGAAGCTTTCTTT.

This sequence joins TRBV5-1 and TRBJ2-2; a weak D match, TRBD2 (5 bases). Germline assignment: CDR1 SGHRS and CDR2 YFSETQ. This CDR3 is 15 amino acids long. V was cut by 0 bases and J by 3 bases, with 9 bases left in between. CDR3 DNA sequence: TGCGCCAGCAGCTTGGAGCGGCTATACACCGGGGAGCTGTTTTTT. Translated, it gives CASSLERLYTGELFF.

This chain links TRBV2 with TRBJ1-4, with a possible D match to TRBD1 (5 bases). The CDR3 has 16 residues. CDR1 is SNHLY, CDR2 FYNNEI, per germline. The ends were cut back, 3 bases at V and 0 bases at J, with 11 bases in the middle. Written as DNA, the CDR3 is TGTGCCAGCAGTGAGAGTTTACAGGCAACTAATGAAAAACTGTTTTTT. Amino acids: CASSESLQATNEKLFF.

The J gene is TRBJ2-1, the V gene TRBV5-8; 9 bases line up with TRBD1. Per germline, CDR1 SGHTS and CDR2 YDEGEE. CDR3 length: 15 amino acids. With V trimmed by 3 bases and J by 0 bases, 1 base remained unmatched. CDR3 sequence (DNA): TGTGCCAGCAGCTCGACAGGGGGCTCCTACAATGAGCAGTTCTTC. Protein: CASSSTGGSYNEQFF.

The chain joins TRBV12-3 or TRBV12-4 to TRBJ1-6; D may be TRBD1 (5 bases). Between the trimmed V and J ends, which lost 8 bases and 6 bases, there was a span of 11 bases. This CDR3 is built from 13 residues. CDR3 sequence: CASRGRVNSPLHF. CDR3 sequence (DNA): TGTGCCAGCCGTGGCAGGGTTAATTCACCCCTCCACTTT.

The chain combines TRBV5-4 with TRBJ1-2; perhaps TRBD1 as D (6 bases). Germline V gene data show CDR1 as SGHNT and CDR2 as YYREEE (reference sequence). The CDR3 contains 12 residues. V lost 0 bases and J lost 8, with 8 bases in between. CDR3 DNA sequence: TGTGCCAGCAGCTTGGACAGGGCGGGCTACACCTTC. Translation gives CASSLDRAGYTF.

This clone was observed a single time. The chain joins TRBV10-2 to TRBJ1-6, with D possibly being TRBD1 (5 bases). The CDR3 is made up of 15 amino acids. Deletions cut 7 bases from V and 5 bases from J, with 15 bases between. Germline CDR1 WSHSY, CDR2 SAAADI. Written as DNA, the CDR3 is TGCGCCAGCACCCCCGCAGGGTGGGATAATTCACCCCTCCACTTT. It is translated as CASTPAGWDNSPLHF.

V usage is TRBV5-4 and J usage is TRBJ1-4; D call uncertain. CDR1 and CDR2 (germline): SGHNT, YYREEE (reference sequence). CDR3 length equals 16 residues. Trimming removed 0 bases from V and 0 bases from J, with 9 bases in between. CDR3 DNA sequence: TGTGCCAGCAGCTTGGGCTCAGGCGCAACTAATGAAAAACTGTTTTTT. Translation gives CASSLGSGATNEKLFF.

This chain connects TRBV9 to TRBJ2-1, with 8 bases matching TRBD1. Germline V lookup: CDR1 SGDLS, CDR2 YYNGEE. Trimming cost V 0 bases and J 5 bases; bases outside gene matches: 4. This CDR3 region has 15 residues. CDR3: CASSVAGTGNNEQFF. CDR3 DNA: TGTGCCAGCAGCGTAGCCGGGACAGGTAACAATGAGCAGTTCTTC.